This TCR beta chain was recovered during a study of CD8 T cells in ankylosing spondylitis. Quantitative barcoded 5'-RACE was used to prepare TCR beta libraries. TCRdb recomputed calls from the 5' RACE reads with MiXCR, one row per CDR3 protein. The sample yields around 300,000 distinct CDR3 sequences, around 10% seen once. Study results and caveats: Ankylosing spondylitis blood appeared to be characterized by a TCR beta motif of several highly homologous variants. Certain motif variants had earlier been reported in reactive arthritis synovial fluid and blood. Reportedly, disease-linked clones are significantly enriched in ankylosing spondylitis patients' matched synovial fluid.

This clonotype was seen ten or more times. Its antigen remains unidentified. V lost 3 bases, J lost 5 bases, and 9 bases stayed unmatched. Germline-derived CDR1 and CDR2 are SGHKS and YYEKEE (reference sequence). The CDR3 consists of 15 residues. The clonotype comes from a female donor with ankylosing spondylitis or in good health (not recorded which). The sequenced material came from blood, either unsorted or a sorted T cell fraction (not recorded which). J is TRBJ2-7 and V is TRBV5-5; 9 bases map to TRBD1. The CDR3 loop reads CASSSTGTGINEQYF. The CDR3 bases are TGTGCCAGCAGCTCCACCGGGACAGGGATCAACGAGCAGTACTTC.